This section outlines one T cell receptor beta chain sequence together with its context. In this sample, this clonotype turned up a few times. The antigen it recognizes is unknown. No clone much larger than this one lies a single base away; base qualities are absent. The sample originates from a study of early T cells in non-severe SARS-CoV-2 infection (dated by TCRdb to 2020 to 2022). In the study overall: Because TCR sequencing relied on bulk RNA taken from unsorted whole blood, pairing of alpha and beta chains was not possible.

The investigation overall reported the following: Matching against VDJdb was skewed toward anti-spike CD8 responses, likely underestimated virus-specific expansions, and missed private and CD4 specificities.

Set within a cohort of healthcare workers in London, UK, this nested case-control study involved weekly PCR testing of nasopharyngeal swabs along with blood sampling. Between 23 and 31 March 2020, the week of the UK lockdown, healthcare workers were enrolled and then followed up weekly for as long as 16 weeks. V lost 7 bases and J lost 2 bases, and the count of bases not matched to a germline gene is 11. The CDR3, from cysteine to phenylalanine, totals 17 residues. CDR3 DNA only is kept here, 51 bases in frame from base 1. CDR1 is given as ENHRY and CDR2 as SYGVKD, both from the germline V gene. Libraries were prepared through 5' RACE. Sequencing was performed on a NextSeq 500. To correct for sequencing error and PCR bias, the TCR library protocol tagged individual cDNA molecules with unique molecular identifiers. Sequencing covered both TCR alpha and beta chains, and within each sample the abundances of alpha and beta sequences were tightly co-correlated. On the authors' methods: Decombinator V4 was used to perform V gene, J gene and CDR3 annotation of TCR sequences. Expanded TCRs were defined as changing significantly between any two time points under a Poisson model with p below 0.0001. TCR abundances were normalised to the total number of TCRs sequenced per sample and were expressed as counts per million. TRAV1-2 paired with TRAJ12, TRAJ20 or TRAJ33 defined MAIT TCRs, while TRAV10 paired with TRAJ18 defined iNKT TCRs. VDJdb, accessed 1 November 2021, was searched for CMV, EBV and SARS-CoV-2 annotated TCRs, excluding TCRs annotated for multiple antigens. In-frame beta chains were kept once TCRdb had trimmed the public reads at Q25 with fastp and called clones with MiXCR. Each CDR3 protein gets just one entry, which takes the most common genes and DNA from the rows behind it. Here the V and J calls rest on TCRdb's processing, not on the authors' analysis. Across this sample there are about 56,000 distinct CDR3 sequences, with more than 9% seen only once. In total, the top ten clones hold around 6.3% of the sample.

The chain is encoded by TRBV10-3 joined to TRBJ2-6; the central 7 bases match TRBD1. The receptor's source is an adult who was a healthcare worker with PCR-confirmed SARS-CoV-2 infection or an uninfected control (not recorded which). Specimen: whole blood. The CDR3 region reads CAITGPTGRTGANVLTF. The DNA sequence is as follows: TGTGCCATCACGGGACCGACAGGGCGCACTGGGGCCAACGTCCTGACTTTC.